This T cell receptor beta chain stems from a study of cytomegalovirus exposure and HLA in healthy donors. With 60 Vbeta and 13 Jbeta primers, the PCR was carried out. Produced via immunoSEQ multiplex PCR; TCRdb's table is partial and in-frame only. The sample records approximately 170,000 clones, around 80% being singletons. The length of the CDR3 is 14 residues. Trimming removed 2 bases from V and 3 bases from J, with 10 bases in between. From germline, CDR1 is SGHTA and CDR2 FQGTGA. The sequencing input was PBMCs. The TCR comes from a middle-aged man in good health and CMV-seronegative. This chain connects TRBV7-3 to TRBJ1-1; a possible D gene is TRBD1 (5 bases). The CDR3 region has the DNA TGTGCCAGCAGCTTAGACAGAACGGACACTGAAGCTTTCTTT. Translating it yields CASSLDRTDTEAFF. The complete variable domain, with remaining parts taken from reference TRBV7-3 and TRBJ1-1, reads GAGVSQTPSNKVTEKGKYVELRCDPISGHTALYWYRQSLGQGPEFLIYFQGTGAADDSGLPNDRFFAVRPEGSVSTLKIQRTERGDSAVYLCASSLDRTDTEAFFGQGTRLTVV.